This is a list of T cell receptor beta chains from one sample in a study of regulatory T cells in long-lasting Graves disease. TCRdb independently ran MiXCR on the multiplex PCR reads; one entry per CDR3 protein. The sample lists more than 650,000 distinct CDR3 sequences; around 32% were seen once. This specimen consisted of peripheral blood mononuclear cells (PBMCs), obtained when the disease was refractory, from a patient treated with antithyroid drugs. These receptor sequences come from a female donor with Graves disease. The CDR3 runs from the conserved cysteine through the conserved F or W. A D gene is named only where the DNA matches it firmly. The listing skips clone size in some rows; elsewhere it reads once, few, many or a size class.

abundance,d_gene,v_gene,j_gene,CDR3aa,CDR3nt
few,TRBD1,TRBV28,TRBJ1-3,CASRPISGQGANTIYF,TGTGCCAGCCGCCCTATTTCGGGACAGGGAGCAAACACCATATATTTT
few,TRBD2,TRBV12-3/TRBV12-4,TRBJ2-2,CASSFGLAGIANTGELFF,TGTGCCAGCAGTTTTGGGCTAGCGGGGATCGCGAACACCGGGGAGCTGTTTTTT
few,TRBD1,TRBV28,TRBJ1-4,CASSFGGGYDEKLFF,TGTGCCAGCAGTTTCGGAGGGGGCTACGATGAAAAACTGTTTTTT
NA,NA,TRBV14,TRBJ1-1,CASSPDISEAFF,TGTGCCAGCAGTCCTGATATCTCTGAAGCTTTCTTT
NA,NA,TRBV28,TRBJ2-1,CASMGGNEQFF,TGTGCCAGCATGGGAGGCAATGAGCAGTTCTTC
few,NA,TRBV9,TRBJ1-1,CASSVAATTLEAFF,TGTGCCAGCAGCGTAGCTGCCACGACCTTAGAAGCTTTCTTT
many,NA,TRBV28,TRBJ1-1,CASSSPGRDTEAFF,TGTGCCAGCAGTTCCCCAGGGAGGGACACTGAAGCTTTCTTT
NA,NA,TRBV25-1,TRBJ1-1,CASSERTDRNTEAFF,TGTGCCAGCAGTGAACGGACAGACAGGAACACTGAAGCTTTCTTT
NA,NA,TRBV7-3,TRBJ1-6,CASSLNVGFSPLHF,TGTGCCAGCAGCTTAAATGTCGGCTTTTCACCCCTCCACTTT
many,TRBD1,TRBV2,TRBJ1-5,CASSEAGGTGNQPQHF,TGTGCCAGCAGTGAAGCGGGAGGGACAGGCAATCAGCCCCAGCATTTT
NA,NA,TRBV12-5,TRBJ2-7,CASGVENEQYF,TGTGCTAGTGGTGTGGAGAACGAGCAGTACTTC
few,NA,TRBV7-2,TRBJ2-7,CASSRTYQGSRVDYEQYF,TGTGCCAGCAGCCGTACCTATCAGGGGAGTAGGGTTGACTACGAGCAGTACTTC
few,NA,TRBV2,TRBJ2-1,CASKGGQFF,TGTGCCAGCAAAGGGGGGCAGTTCTTC
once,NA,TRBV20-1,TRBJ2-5,CGARSTTGRETQYF,TGCGGTGCTAGATCCACTACAGGGAGAGAGACCCAGTACTTC
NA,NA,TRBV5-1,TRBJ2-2,CASRRPGGNTGELFF,TGCGCCAGCAGAAGGCCTGGGGGGAACACCGGGGAGCTGTTTTTT
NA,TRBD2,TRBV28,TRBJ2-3,CASSSLLAGVEVTDTQYF,TGTGCCAGCAGTTCCCTTTTAGCGGGAGTAGAGGTCACAGATACGCAGTATTTT
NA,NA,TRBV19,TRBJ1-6,CASSFRTERGSPLHF,TGTGCCAGTAGTTTCCGGACGGAAAGGGGTTCACCCCTCCACTTT
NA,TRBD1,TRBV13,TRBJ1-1,CASSSLSTGMNTEAFF,TGTGCCAGCAGCTCTCTTTCGACAGGGATGAACACTGAAGCTTTCTTT
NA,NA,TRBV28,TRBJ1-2,CASSLLGFVGYTF,TGTGCCAGCAGCCTCCTCGGGTTCGTTGGCTACACCTTC
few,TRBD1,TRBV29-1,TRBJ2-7,CSATGVAEQYF,TGCAGCGCGACAGGGGTAGCCGAGCAGTACTTC
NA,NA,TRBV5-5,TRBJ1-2,CASSSPGRLGHGYTF,TGTGCCAGCAGCTCCCCGGGACGACTGGGGCATGGCTACACCTTC
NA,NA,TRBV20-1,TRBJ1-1,CSATLPTLSPQAFF,TGCAGTGCTACCCTTCCGACACTGTCCCCGCAAGCTTTCTTT
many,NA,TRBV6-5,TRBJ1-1,CASSYHVGRVRYTEAFF,TGTGCCAGCAGTTACCATGTAGGCAGGGTCCGGTACACTGAAGCTTTCTTT
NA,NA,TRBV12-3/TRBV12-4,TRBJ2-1,CASSQTGVSEQFF,TGTGCCAGCAGCCAAACTGGAGTTAGTGAGCAGTTCTTC
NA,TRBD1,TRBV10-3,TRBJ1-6,CAIRLDRANSPLHF,TGTGCCATCAGACTGGACAGGGCCAATTCACCCCTCCACTTT
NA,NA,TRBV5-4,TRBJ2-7,CASSLATGGPQSYEQYF,TGTGCCAGCAGCTTGGCTACGGGCGGACCGCAGTCCTACGAGCAGTACTTC
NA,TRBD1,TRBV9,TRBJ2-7,CASSVDGTGLYEQYF,TGTGCCAGCAGCGTAGATGGGACAGGGCTCTACGAGCAGTACTTC
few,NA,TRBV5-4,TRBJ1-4,CASSSGTLLDEKLFF,TGTGCCAGCAGCTCGGGGACACTTTTGGATGAAAAACTGTTTTTT
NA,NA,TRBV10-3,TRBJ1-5,CAISDPGSNQPQHF,TGTGCCATCAGTGACCCGGGGAGCAATCAGCCCCAGCATTTT
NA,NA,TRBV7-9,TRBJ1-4,CASSLGTTEKLFF,TGTGCCAGCAGCTTGGGCACAACGGAAAAACTGTTTTTT
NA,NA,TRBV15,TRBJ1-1,CATSREGSTEAFF,TGTGCCACCAGCAGAGAAGGTAGCACTGAAGCTTTCTTT
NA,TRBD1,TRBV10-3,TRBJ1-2,CAITRTTGEGYTF,TGTGCCATCACCCGAACGACAGGGGAAGGCTACACCTTC
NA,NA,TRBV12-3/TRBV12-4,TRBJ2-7,CASSFRRGPYEQYF,TGTGCCAGCAGTTTTAGGAGGGGCCCCTACGAGCAGTACTTC
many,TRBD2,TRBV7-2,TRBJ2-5,CASSSFASGRAQETQYF,TGTGCCAGCAGCTCTTTTGCTAGCGGGAGGGCCCAAGAGACCCAGTACTTC
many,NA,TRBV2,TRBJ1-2,CASSVYSPNYGYTF,TGTGCCAGCAGTGTTTACAGCCCGAACTATGGCTACACCTTC
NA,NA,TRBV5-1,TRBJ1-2,CASSLQGEDYGYTF,TGCGCCAGCAGCTTGCAGGGAGAAGACTATGGCTACACCTTC
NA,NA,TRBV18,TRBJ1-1,CASSEAGRSTEAFF,TGTGCCAGCTCAGAGGCAGGCCGGAGCACTGAAGCTTTCTTT
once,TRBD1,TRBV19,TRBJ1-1,CASSINRDRATTEAFF,TGTGCCAGTAGTATAAACCGGGACAGGGCGACCACTGAAGCTTTCTTT
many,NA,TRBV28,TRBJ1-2,CASSLPAAYGYTF,TGTGCCAGCAGTTTACCTGCGGCTTATGGCTACACCTTC
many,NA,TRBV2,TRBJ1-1,CASSTQGGTEAFF,TGTGCCAGCAGCACACAGGGCGGCACTGAAGCTTTCTTT
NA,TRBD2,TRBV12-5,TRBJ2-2,CASGLVPGAGRVNTGELFF,TGTGCTAGTGGTTTGGTACCCGGAGCAGGGAGGGTAAACACCGGGGAGCTGTTTTTT